This TCR beta chain was identified during a study of T cell responses to AZD1222 COVID-19 vaccine (dated by TCRdb to the early 2020s). Regarding the study in general: AZD1222 recipients whose second dose came at about 4 weeks and those whose second dose came at about 12 weeks were combined into one group, since spike-specific TCR depth and breadth did not differ between the two schedules. TCR sequencing was performed for more than 230 trial participants, of whom about 200 were given two doses of AZD1222 and around 25 were given two doses of MenACWY control vaccine. Trial participants were enrolled into age subgroups of 18-55, 56-69 and 70-plus years, which contained about 150, 28 and 57 TCR-sequenced participants, respectively. Here is what the overall study found, with its caveats: Reportedly, close to half of the unique spike-specific TCRs recognized epitopes lying outside the regions that are mutated in the B.1.351 and B.1.1.7 variants. Conclusions about previously exposed vaccinees were limited because only a handful of AZD1222 recipients were SARS-CoV-2 seropositive at baseline. Because no samples from the day 14 peak response were available, repertoires could be characterized only after the peak T cell response. Participants were mostly white British, with more females than males. The authors suggested clonal diversity may have been underestimated. The vaccine-associated CD4 TCRs covered the entire spike protein, and the dominant responses fell in regions 160-218 and 743-854. The 56-69-year group was small, and its depth increase did not reach significance, likely because of low power. After two AZD1222 doses, both the breadth and the depth of spike-specific TCRs were significantly higher than at day 0 and than in MenACWY recipients.

The CDR3 regions of human TCRbeta chains were analyzed by immunosequencing. The study's processing was this. TCRs in the repertoires were matched against a reference library of SARS-CoV-2-specific TCRs that had been generated with the MIRA antigen-specificity platform. Breadth was defined as the fraction of unique TCRs that were SARS-CoV-2-associated. Depth was defined as the fraction of total T cells that were SARS-CoV-2-associated. Using the MIRA data, each spike-specific TCR was assigned both to the spike region to which the TCR was reactive and to a CD4 or CD8 class. Log10-transformed breadth and depth values were compared by one-way ANOVA with Sidak's multiple comparisons tests. The table was pulled from immuneACCESS by TCRdb, which kept in-frame rearrangements only. Such tables lose some clones; where checked, under half of the loss comes from unresolved V genes, and the rest has no known cause. That table gives V, J and clone size, and the DNA gave D and trimming. The table for this sample lists 130,000 or so clones; about 86% of them were counted only once. The biggest ten clones account for around 12% of the sample.

As regards this clone: Its antigen is currently not known. Base qualities are not at hand, and no much larger clone is one base apart. This CDR3 is also generated by other DNA sequences in the sample.

Sequences MDHEN (CDR1) and SYDVKM (CDR2) are obtained from the germline V gene. V trim: 4 bases; J trim: 3 bases; unmatched bases: 2. The CDR3, cysteine through phenylalanine, is 14 amino acids long. This entry keeps only the CDR3 DNA: 42 bases, framed from base 1. The time point tag for this specimen amounts to: baseline before first vaccination. The vaccinee samples were drawn from two UK trials, COV001 and COV002, one of which was a single-blind randomized controlled phase 2/3 trial testing AZD1222 (ChAdOx1 nCoV-19) in healthy adults. For TCRbeta chain sequencing, PBMC samples were collected from trial participants at day 0 and at day 28 after the second dose.

The sequencing used peripheral blood, collected on day 0 of AZD1222 vaccination. The chain employs TRBV28 and TRBJ1-1, with 10 middle bases fitting TRBD1. The sequence came from an adult in good health. The nucleotides are TGTGCCAGCAGTTCTGGACAGGGGGACACTGAAGCTTTCTTT. It specifies CASSSGQGDTEAFF.